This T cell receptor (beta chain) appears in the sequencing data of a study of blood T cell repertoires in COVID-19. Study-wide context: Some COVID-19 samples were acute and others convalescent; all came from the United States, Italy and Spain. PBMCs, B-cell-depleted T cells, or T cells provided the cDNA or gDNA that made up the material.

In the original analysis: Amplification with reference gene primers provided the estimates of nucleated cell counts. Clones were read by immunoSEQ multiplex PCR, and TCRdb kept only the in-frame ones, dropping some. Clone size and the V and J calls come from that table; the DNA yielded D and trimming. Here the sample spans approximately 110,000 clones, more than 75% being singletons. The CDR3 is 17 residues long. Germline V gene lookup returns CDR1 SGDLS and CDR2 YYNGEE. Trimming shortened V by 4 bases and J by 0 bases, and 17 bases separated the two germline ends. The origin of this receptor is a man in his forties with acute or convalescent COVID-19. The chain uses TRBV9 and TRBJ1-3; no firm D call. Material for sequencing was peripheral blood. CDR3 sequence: CASSPSQTFPSGNTIYF. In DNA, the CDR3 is TGTGCCAGCAGCCCATCCCAGACATTTCCCTCTGGAAACACCATATATTTT.